The entry below describes one T cell receptor beta chain. These data come from a study of blood T cell repertoires in COVID-19. Germline-derived CDR1 and CDR2 are SNHLY and FYNNEI. With 7 bases clipped from V and 4 bases from J, the junction kept 6 bases outside the gene matches. The CDR3 length is 14 residues. Profiling relied on immunoSEQ multiplex PCR, and the TCRdb table lists in-frame clones only, not all of them. The sample consists of some 150,000 clones, more than 75% of them appearing once. Input material: PBMCs or T cells enriched from blood (not recorded which). The chain couples TRBV2 to TRBJ1-1, with TRBD1 matching 10 bases. This receptor was identified in a woman in her twenties or thirties with acute COVID-19. CDR3: CASNNRDRGTEAFF. CDR3 nucleotide sequence: TGTGCCAGCAATAATAGGGACAGGGGCACTGAAGCTTTCTTT.